The 13 T cell receptor beta chains presented below share a single source sample, sequenced in a study of shared clonotypes between healthy human individuals. Assay: immunoSEQ multiplex PCR; the TCRdb copy retains only in-frame clones and omits some. The sample yields about 320,000 clones, around 87% seen once. The source material was memory CD8+ T cells sorted from blood. Subset given: CD45RO+ cells pooled with CCR7-negative TemRA cells. The source is a man between 18 and 29 years old in good health.

V is TRBV4-1 and J is TRBJ2-7, with TRBD2 as a possible D gene (6 bases). V lost 0 bases, J lost 6 bases, and 24 bases lay in between. CDR1 is MGHRA, CDR2 YSYEKL, per germline. This CDR3 has 18 amino acids. The CDR3 sequence is CASSQDSASAISTGEQYF. The CDR3 nucleotides are TGCGCCAGCAGCCAAGATTCGGCTAGCGCTATCTCTACGGGCGAGCAGTACTTC.

The chain combines TRBV6-1 with TRBJ2-7; 7 nucleotides line up with TRBD2. V gave up 0 bases and J gave up 2 bases; unmatched junction bases: 10. CDR1 and CDR2 from the germline V gene are MNHNS and SASEGT. This CDR3 spans 17 amino acids. CDR3 coding DNA: TGTGCCAGCAGTGAAGCGCCTGACTCTAGCGGCGCCTACGAGCAGTACTTC. Its protein product is CASSEAPDSSGAYEQYF.

V and J are TRBV10-3 and TRBJ1-2; the D is unclear. This CDR3 has 12 amino acids. V was trimmed by 4 bases and J by 4 bases, leaving 7 bases between them. Germline CDR1 is ENHRY and CDR2 is SYGVKD. This CDR3 reads CAISADGYGYTF. CDR3 in DNA: TGTGCCATCAGTGCCGACGGCTATGGCTACACCTTC.

CDR3 region: CASSPPVGGRSYNSPLHF. CDR3 in DNA: TGCGCCAGCAGCCCCCCTGTGGGGGGAAGATCCTATAATTCACCCCTCCACTTT. The genes are TRBV4-1 and TRBJ1-6; possibly TRBD1 for D (5 bases). Trimming pared 4 bases from V and 1 base from J, leaving 17 bases between. Germline V lookup: CDR1 MGHRA, CDR2 YSYEKL. The CDR3 is 18 residues long.

The chain is built from TRBV11-2 and TRBJ2-7; 10 bases match TRBD1. The CDR3 covers 16 residues. CDR1 is SGHAT, CDR2 FQNNGV, per germline. V gave up 4 bases and J gave up 1 base; unmatched junction bases: 7. In nucleotides, the CDR3 is TGTGCCAGCAGCTCTCCGGGACAGGGGACGTCCTACGAGCAGTACTTC. It translates to CASSSPGQGTSYEQYF. Supplemented by reference TRBV11-2 and TRBJ2-7, the full variable domain reads EAGVAQSPRYKIIEKRQSVAFWCNPISGHATLYWYQQILGQGPKLLIQFQNNGVVDDSQLPKDRFSAERLKGVDSTLKIQPAKLEDSAVYLCASSSPGQGTSYEQYFGPGTRLTVT.

The J gene is TRBJ2-2, the V gene TRBV4-1, with 11 bases that match TRBD2. The trim removed 2 bases at V and 4 bases at J, leaving 9 bases unmatched. The germline CDR1 and CDR2 sequences are MGHRA and YSYEKL. The CDR3 loop spans 18 amino acids. CDR3 sequence reads: CASSQKTSGRWGTGELFF. CDR3 nucleotides: TGCGCCAGCAGCCAAAAAACTAGCGGGAGATGGGGCACCGGGGAGCTGTTTTTT.

The V call is TRBV5-1, the J call TRBJ2-7; 13 nucleotides align to TRBD2. This CDR3 region has 16 residues. Germline assignment: CDR1 SGHRS and CDR2 YFSETQ. After removal of 4 bases from V and 5 bases from J, the junction contained 9 bases not matched to a gene. The CDR3, as DNA: TGCGCCAGCAGCAATTATTGGACTAGCGGGGGTCACGAGCAGTACTTC. This encodes CASSNYWTSGGHEQYF.

V gene TRBV19 combines with J gene TRBJ1-5; TRBD1 might be the D (6 bases). The length of the CDR3 is 15 residues. V was pared by 3 bases and J by 2 bases, with 11 bases between. CDR1 LNHDA and CDR2 SQIVND come from the germline V gene (reference sequence). CDR3 residues: CASSIWTAGNQPQHF. CDR3 coding DNA: TGTGCCAGTAGTATCTGGACAGCTGGCAATCAGCCCCAGCATTTT.

This chain uses TRBV5-1 with TRBJ1-2; D remains ambiguous. Trimming removed 0 bases from V and 4 bases from J, with 13 bases in between. Germline CDR1 and CDR2: SGHRS and YFSETQ. The CDR3 is made up of 15 amino acids. Here the CDR3 reads CASSLDPGPGYGYTF. CDR3 in DNA: TGCGCCAGCAGCTTGGACCCAGGACCAGGCTATGGCTACACCTTC. Using reference TRBV5-1 and TRBJ1-2 for the parts outside the CDR3, the full variable domain is KAGVTQTPRYLIKTRGQQVTLSCSPISGHRSVSWYQQTPGQGLQFLFEYFSETQRNKGNFPGRFSGRQFSNSRSEMNVSTLELGDSALYLCASSLDPGPGYGYTFGSGTRLTVV.

The chain has TRBV14 and TRBJ1-1, with D tentatively TRBD1 (5 bases). The ends were cut back, 1 base at V and 1 base at J, with 10 bases in the middle. Germline lookup yields CDR1 SGHDN and CDR2 FVKESK. This CDR3 spans 15 amino acids. CDR3 protein: CASSQGGVPNTEAFF. CDR3 coding DNA: TGTGCCAGCAGCCAAGGAGGGGTTCCGAACACTGAAGCTTTCTTT.

The chain is built from TRBV4-1 and TRBJ2-1; tentatively, D is TRBD1 or TRBD2 (6 bases each). The CDR3 consists of 15 residues. CDR1 and CDR2 from the germline V gene are MGHRA and YSYEKL. V was cut by 0 bases and J by 10 bases, with 16 bases left in between. The CDR3 here is CASSQEVPGAEEQFF. As DNA, the CDR3 is TGCGCCAGCAGCCAAGAGGTTCCGGGGGCTGAGGAGCAGTTCTTC.

V is TRBV5-6 and J is TRBJ1-2; D gene ambiguous. V was shortened by 6 bases and J by 4 bases, with 13 bases between the two germline ends. Looked up from germline, CDR1 is SGHDT and CDR2 is YYEEEE. The CDR3 is 13 residues long. Here the CDR3 DNA reads TGTGCCAGCACCAGGTGGAGGTCCTATGGCTACACCTTC. Translated: CASTRWRSYGYTF.

V is TRBV18 and J is TRBJ2-2; D may be TRBD2 (6 bases). V lost 3 bases and J 4 bases, leaving 6 bases between the germline ends. Germline-derived CDR1 and CDR2 are KGHSH and LQKENI. This CDR3 is 13 amino acids long. As DNA, the CDR3 is TGTGCCAGCTCACCTAGCGGCACCGGGGAGCTGTTTTTT. Its translation: CASSPSGTGELFF. The full variable domain, with the rest looked up from reference TRBV18 and TRBJ2-2, is NAGVMQNPRHLVRRRGQEARLRCSPMKGHSHVYWYRQLPEEGLKFMVYLQKENIIDESGMPKERFSAEFPKEGPSILRIQQVVRGDSAAYFCASSPSGTGELFFGEGSRLTVL.